This section outlines one TCR beta chain sequence together with its context. The CDR3 is 13 residues long. CDR1 and CDR2 (germline): SQVTM, ANQGSEA. V gave up 5 bases and J gave up 7 bases, with 14 bases separating them. The TCRbeta library incorporated unique molecular identifiers. TCRdb itself ran the PCR reads through MiXCR, one entry per CDR3 protein. This repertoire shows some 260,000 distinct CDR3 sequences, around 25% found once; its top ten account for about 4.8%. This sample is drawn from a study of T-cell reconstitution after alpha-beta-depleted transplantation in children. This TCR was sampled from a female patient between 2 and 15 years old who had a stem cell transplant for congenital amegakaryocytic thrombocytopenia, so the T cells may come from the graft donor. The rearrangement links TRBV29-1 to TRBJ1-4; D possibly corresponds to TRBD1 (6 bases). The sequenced sample was PBMCs, mostly from graft donor cells, obtained 360 days after TCRalphabeta/CD19-depleted stem cell transplant. This CDR3 is CSVSGTSGEKLFF. The DNA of the CDR3 is TGCAGCGTTTCCGGGACATCCGGTGAAAAACTGTTTTTT. The complete variable domain, with remaining parts taken from reference TRBV29-1 and TRBJ1-4, reads SAVISQKPSRDICQRGTSLTIQCQVDSQVTMMFWYRQQPGQSLTLIATANQGSEATYESGFVIDKFPISRPNLTFSTLTVSNMSPEDSSIYLCSVSGTSGEKLFFGSGTQLSVL.